The next 4 T cell receptor beta chains were all read from a single sample in a study of cytomegalovirus exposure and HLA in healthy donors. In the PCR, 60 Vbeta and 13 Jbeta primers were used. Here immunoSEQ multiplex PCR was the method, and the copy in TCRdb shows in-frame clones only, minus some. The table records 40,000 to 55,000 clones, about three quarters of them present only once. The material sequenced was PBMCs. Receptors originate from a woman aged 30 to 39 in good health and CMV-seronegative.

The J gene is TRBJ1-5, the V gene TRBV5-8; D unresolved. Trimming pared 4 bases from V and 7 bases from J, leaving 18 bases between. Germline-derived CDR1 and CDR2 are SGHTS and YDEGEE. This CDR3 has 15 residues. The CDR3 here is CASSRRTEGWQPQHF. The CDR3 nucleotides are TGTGCCAGCAGCCGCAGGACGGAGGGTTGGCAGCCCCAGCATTTT.

This clone was recorded once. The chain employs TRBV6-1 and TRBJ1-5; 7 nucleotides agree with TRBD1. After removal of 6 bases from V and 1 base from J, the junction contained 6 bases not matched to a gene. The CDR3 runs to 15 residues. Germline CDR1 is MNHNS and CDR2 is SASEGT. Written as DNA, the CDR3 is TGTGCCAGCAGACACAGGGGCGAGAGCAATCAGCCCCAGCATTTT. It translates to CASRHRGESNQPQHF.

The chain links TRBV7-8 to TRBJ1-3; D remains unclear. Germline CDR1 is SGHVS and CDR2 is FQNEAQ. The CDR3 has 16 residues. Trimming left V 4 bases short and J 0 bases short, with 13 bases between. The CDR3 sequence: CASSSWQAPSGNTIYF. The DNA for the CDR3 is TGTGCCAGCAGCTCCTGGCAGGCGCCCTCTGGAAACACCATATATTTT.

The chain links TRBV7-9 to TRBJ1-2; D possibly corresponds to TRBD1 (5 bases). The CDR3 has 14 amino acids. The germline gives CDR1 SEHNR, CDR2 FQNEAQ (reference sequence). Trimming removed 0 bases from V and 4 bases from J, with 9 bases in between. The CDR3 is CASSLAATAYGYTF. The DNA of the CDR3 is TGTGCCAGCAGCTTAGCCGCGACAGCCTATGGCTACACCTTC.